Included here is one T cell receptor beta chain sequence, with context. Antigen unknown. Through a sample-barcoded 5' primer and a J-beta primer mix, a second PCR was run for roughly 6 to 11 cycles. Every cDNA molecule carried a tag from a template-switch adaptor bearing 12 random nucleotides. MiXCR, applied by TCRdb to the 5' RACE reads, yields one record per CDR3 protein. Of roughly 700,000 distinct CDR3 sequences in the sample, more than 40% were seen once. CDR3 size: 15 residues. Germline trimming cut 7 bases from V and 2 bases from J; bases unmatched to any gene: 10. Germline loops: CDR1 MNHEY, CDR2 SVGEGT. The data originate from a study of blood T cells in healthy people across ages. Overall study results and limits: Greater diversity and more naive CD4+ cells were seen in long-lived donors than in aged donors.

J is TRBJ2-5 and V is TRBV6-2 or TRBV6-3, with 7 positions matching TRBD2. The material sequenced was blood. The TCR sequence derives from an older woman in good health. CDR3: CASNPRRERQETQYF. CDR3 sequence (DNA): TGTGCCAGCAACCCTAGGCGGGAGCGACAAGAGACCCAGTACTTC.